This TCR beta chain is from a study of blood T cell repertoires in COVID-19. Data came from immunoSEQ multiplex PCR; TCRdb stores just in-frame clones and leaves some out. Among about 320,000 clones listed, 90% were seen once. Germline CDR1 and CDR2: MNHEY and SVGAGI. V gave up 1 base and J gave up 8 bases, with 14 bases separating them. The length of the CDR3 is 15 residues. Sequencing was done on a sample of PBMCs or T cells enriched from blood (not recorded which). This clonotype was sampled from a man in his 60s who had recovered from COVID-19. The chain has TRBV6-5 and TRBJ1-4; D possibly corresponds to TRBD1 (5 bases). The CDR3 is CASSYWGRVGEKLFF. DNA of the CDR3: TGTGCCAGCAGTTACTGGGGCAGGGTGGGGGAAAAACTGTTTTTT.